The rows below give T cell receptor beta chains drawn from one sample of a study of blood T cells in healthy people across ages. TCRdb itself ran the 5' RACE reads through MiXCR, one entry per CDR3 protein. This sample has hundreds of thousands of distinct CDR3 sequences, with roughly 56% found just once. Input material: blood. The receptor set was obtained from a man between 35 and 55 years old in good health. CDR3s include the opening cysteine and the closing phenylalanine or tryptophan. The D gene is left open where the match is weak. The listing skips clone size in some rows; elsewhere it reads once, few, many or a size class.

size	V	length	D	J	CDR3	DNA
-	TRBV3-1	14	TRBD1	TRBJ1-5	CASSRKGQGQPQHF	TGTGCCAGCAGCAGGAAGGGACAGGGGCAGCCCCAGCATTTT
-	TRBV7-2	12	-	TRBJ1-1	CASTSTVYQAFF	TGTGCCAGCACGTCGACAGTCTATCAAGCTTTCTTT
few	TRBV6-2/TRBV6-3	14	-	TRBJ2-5	CASSYGSLQETQYF	TGTGCCAGCAGTTATGGAAGTCTCCAAGAGACCCAGTACTTC
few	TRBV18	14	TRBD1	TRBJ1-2	CASSRERDSYGYTF	TGTGCCAGCTCACGCGAACGGGACAGCTATGGCTACACCTTC
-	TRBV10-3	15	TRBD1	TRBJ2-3	CATRDRVILTDTQYF	TGTGCCACGCGGGACAGGGTAATTCTCACAGATACGCAGTATTTT
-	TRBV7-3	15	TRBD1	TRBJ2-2	CASRLGQGNTGELFF	TGTGCCAGCAGACTGGGACAGGGGAACACCGGGGAGCTGTTTTTT
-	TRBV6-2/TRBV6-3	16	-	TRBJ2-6	CASTRTVDSGANVLTF	TGTGCCAGCACCAGGACGGTCGATTCTGGGGCCAACGTCCTGACTTTC
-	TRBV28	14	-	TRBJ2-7	CASEGASRGAEQYF	TGTGCCAGCGAAGGGGCATCCAGGGGCGCCGAGCAGTACTTC
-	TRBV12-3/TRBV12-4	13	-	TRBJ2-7	CASSLILYYEQYF	TGTGCCAGCAGTTTAATTTTATACTACGAGCAGTACTTC
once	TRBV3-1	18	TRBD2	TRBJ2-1	CASSQESLTSGGYNEQFF	TGTGCCAGCAGCCAAGAAAGTTTGACTAGCGGGGGCTACAATGAGCAGTTCTTC
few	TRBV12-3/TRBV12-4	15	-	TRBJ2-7	CASSRAAERSYEQYF	TGTGCCAGCAGCCGGGCGGCGGAACGCTCCTACGAGCAGTACTTC
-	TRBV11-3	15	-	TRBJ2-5	CASSLVEIRRNEQYF	TGTGCCAGCAGCTTAGTCGAAATCCGCCGGAATGAGCAGTACTTC
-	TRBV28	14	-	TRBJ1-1	CASRTSPGLPEAFF	TGTGCCAGCAGAACCAGCCCGGGGCTGCCTGAAGCTTTCTTT
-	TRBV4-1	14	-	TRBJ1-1	CASSQMGANTEAFF	TGCGCCAGCAGCCAGATGGGAGCGAACACTGAAGCTTTCTTT
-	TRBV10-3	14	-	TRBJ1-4	CAIRAQGGTEKLFF	TGTGCCATCAGGGCGCAGGGTGGAACTGAAAAACTGTTTTTT
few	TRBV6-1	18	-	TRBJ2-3	CASRNPHATLISTDTQYF	TGTGCCAGCAGGAATCCACACGCTACGTTGATTAGCACAGATACGCAGTATTTT
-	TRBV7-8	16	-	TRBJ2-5	CASSLGKGRFQETQYF	TGTGCCAGCAGCTTAGGCAAGGGGCGTTTTCAAGAGACCCAGTACTTC
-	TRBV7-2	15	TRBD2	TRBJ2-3	CASEIAGGPTDTQYF	TGTGCCAGCGAGATAGCGGGGGGGCCCACAGATACGCAGTATTTT
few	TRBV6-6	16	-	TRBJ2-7	CASRFAGGGASYEQYF	TGTGCCAGCAGGTTTGCTGGTGGCGGCGCCTCCTACGAGCAGTACTTC
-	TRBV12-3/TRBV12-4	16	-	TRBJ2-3	CASTDSPTTRGDTQYF	TGTGCCAGCACCGACTCCCCCACTACAAGAGGAGATACGCAATATTTT
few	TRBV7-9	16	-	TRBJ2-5	CASSQIWDGRQETQYF	TGTGCCAGCAGCCAAATTTGGGACGGACGGCAAGAGACCCAGTACTTC
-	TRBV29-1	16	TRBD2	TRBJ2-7	CSVGALSGGVHNEQYF	TGCAGCGTTGGGGCCCTTAGCGGGGGAGTTCACAATGAGCAGTACTTC
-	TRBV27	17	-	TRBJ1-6	CASSLTLSGSYNSPLHF	TGTGCCAGCAGTTTGACACTCTCGGGCTCCTATAATTCACCCCTCCACTTT
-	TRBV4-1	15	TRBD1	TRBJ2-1	CASSRWTGFPETQFF	TGCGCCAGCAGCCGGTGGACAGGGTTTCCGGAGACCCAGTTCTTC
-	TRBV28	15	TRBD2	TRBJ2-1	CASSLIAGTGNEQFF	TGTGCCAGCAGTTTAATAGCGGGGACGGGCAATGAGCAGTTCTTC
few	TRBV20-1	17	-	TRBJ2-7	CSARDQPLDRFAYEQYF	TGCAGTGCTAGAGACCAGCCACTCGACAGGTTCGCCTACGAGCAGTACTTC
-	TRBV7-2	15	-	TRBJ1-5	CASSLRSGVSQPQHF	TGTGCCAGCAGCTTACGTTCGGGGGTGAGTCAGCCCCAGCATTTT
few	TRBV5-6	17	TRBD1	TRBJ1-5	CASSLYIGTDSNQPQHF	TGTGCCAGCAGCTTGTATATTGGGACAGACAGCAATCAGCCCCAGCATTTT
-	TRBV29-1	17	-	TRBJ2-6	CSAASSGGVSGANVLTF	TGCAGCGCGGCCTCCAGTGGGGGAGTCTCTGGGGCCAACGTCCTGACTTTC
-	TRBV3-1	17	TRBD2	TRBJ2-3	CASSQGSQRGARDTQYF	TGTGCCAGCAGCCAAGGGTCCCAGCGGGGGGCAAGGGATACGCAGTATTTT
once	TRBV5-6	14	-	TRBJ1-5	CASSLPGPNQPQHF	TGTGCCAGCAGCTTGCCGGGACCGAATCAGCCCCAGCATTTT
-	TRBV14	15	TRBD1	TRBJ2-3	CASSQVSRGLDTQYF	TGTGCCAGCAGCCAAGTCTCCAGGGGGTTGGATACGCAGTATTTT
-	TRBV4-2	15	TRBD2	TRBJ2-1	CASSPRGDFNNEQFF	TGTGCCAGCAGCCCACGGGGGGATTTCAACAATGAGCAGTTCTTC
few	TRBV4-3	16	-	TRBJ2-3	CASSQATAGITDTQYF	TGCGCCAGCAGCCAAGCTACCGCGGGAATTACAGATACGCAGTATTTT
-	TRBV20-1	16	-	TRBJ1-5	CSAKANTGFSNQPQHF	TGCAGTGCTAAAGCAAACACAGGGTTTAGCAATCAGCCCCAGCATTTT
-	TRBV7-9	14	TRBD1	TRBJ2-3	CASDWDRGTDTQYF	TGTGCCAGCGACTGGGACAGGGGCACAGATACGCAGTATTTT
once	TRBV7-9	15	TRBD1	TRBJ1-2	CASSPRGQGPDGYTF	TGTGCCAGCAGCCCGAGGGGGCAGGGGCCTGACGGCTACACCTTC
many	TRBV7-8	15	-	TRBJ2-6	CASSPWVSGANVLTF	TGTGCCAGCAGCCCATGGGTCTCTGGGGCCAACGTCCTGACTTTC
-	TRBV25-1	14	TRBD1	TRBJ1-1	CASTRGETGRKAFF	TGTGCCAGTACTCGGGGAGAGACAGGGCGAAAAGCTTTCTTT
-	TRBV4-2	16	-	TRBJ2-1	CASSQDRRGAYNEQFF	TGTGCCAGCAGCCAAGATCGTCGGGGGGCGTACAATGAGCAGTTCTTC
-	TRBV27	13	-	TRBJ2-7	CASSLSETYEQYF	TGTGCCAGCAGTTTATCGGAAACCTACGAGCAGTACTTC
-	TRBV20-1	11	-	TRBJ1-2	CSASWGFGYTF	TGCAGTGCTAGCTGGGGGTTCGGCTACACCTTC
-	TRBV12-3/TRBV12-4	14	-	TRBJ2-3	CASSLTGGIDTQYF	TGTGCCAGCAGTTTAACGGGGGGCATAGATACGCAGTATTTT
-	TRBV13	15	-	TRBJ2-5	CASSIRGSAQETQYF	TGTGCCAGCAGCATCAGGGGATCCGCGCAAGAGACCCAGTACTTC
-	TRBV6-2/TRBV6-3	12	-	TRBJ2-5	CASRGDPETQYF	TGTGCCAGCAGGGGAGACCCAGAGACCCAGTACTTC
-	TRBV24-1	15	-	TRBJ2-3	CATSESTRRTDTQYF	TGTGCCACCAGTGAGAGTACCCGACGCACAGATACGCAGTATTTT
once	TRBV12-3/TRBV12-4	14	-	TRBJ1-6	CASSVNPRGSPLHF	TGTGCCAGCAGTGTGAACCCCAGGGGTTCACCCCTCCACTTT
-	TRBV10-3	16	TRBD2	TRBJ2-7	CAISEAASGAPYEQYF	TGTGCCATCAGTGAGGCGGCTAGCGGGGCACCCTACGAGCAGTACTTC
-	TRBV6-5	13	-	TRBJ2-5	CASSDPDFMTQYF	TGTGCCAGCAGTGACCCGGATTTTATGACCCAGTACTTC
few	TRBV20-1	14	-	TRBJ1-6	CSAWEGQGNSPLHF	TGCAGTGCTTGGGAAGGGCAAGGGAATTCACCCCTCCACTTT
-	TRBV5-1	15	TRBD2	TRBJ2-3	CASSLEGSSGHTQYF	TGCGCCAGCAGCTTGGAGGGGTCTAGCGGGCATACGCAGTATTTT
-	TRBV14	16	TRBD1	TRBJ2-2	CASSRTGGMGTGELFF	TGTGCCAGCAGCCGAACAGGGGGCATGGGCACCGGGGAGCTGTTTTTT
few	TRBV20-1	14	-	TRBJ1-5	CSARDPGTHQPQHF	TGCAGTGCTAGAGATCCCGGGACACATCAGCCCCAGCATTTT
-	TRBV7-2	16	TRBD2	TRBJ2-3	CASSSKAGGSTDTQYF	TGTGCCAGCAGCAGTAAAGCGGGAGGATCGACAGATACGCAGTATTTT
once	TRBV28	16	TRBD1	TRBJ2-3	CASSPHRGSGADTQYF	TGTGCCAGCAGTCCTCACAGGGGATCAGGGGCAGATACGCAGTATTTT
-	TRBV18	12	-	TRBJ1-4	CASSPGREKLFF	TGTGCCAGCTCACCCGGACGGGAAAAACTGTTTTTT
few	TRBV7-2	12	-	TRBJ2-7	CASSKDAGEQYF	TGTGCCAGCAGTAAGGACGCTGGTGAGCAGTACTTC